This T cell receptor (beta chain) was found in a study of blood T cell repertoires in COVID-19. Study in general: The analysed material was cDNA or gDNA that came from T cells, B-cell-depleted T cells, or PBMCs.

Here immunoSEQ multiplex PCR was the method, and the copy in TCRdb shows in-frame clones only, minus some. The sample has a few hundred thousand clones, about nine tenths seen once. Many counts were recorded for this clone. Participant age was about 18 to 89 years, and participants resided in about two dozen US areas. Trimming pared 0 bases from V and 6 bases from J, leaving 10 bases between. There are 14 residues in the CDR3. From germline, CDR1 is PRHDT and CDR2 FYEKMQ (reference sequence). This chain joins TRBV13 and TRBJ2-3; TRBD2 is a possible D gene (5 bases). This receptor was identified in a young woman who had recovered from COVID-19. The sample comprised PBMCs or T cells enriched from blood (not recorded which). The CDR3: CASSLGLVKDTQYF. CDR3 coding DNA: TGTGCCAGCAGCTTAGGACTAGTGAAGGATACGCAGTATTTT.